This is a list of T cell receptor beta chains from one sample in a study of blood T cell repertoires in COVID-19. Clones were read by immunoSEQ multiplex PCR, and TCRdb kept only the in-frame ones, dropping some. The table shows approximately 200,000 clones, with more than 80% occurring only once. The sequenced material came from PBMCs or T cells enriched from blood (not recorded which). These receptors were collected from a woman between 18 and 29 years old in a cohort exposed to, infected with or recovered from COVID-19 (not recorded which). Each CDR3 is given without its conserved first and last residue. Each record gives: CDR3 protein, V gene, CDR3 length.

CDR3aa: ASRGSGAKEGTQY
v_gene: TRBV2
len: 13

CDR3aa: ASSPLGQGDTDTQY
v_gene: TRBV19
len: 14

CDR3aa: ASSPEGMNTEAF
v_gene: TRBV7-3
len: 12

CDR3aa: ASRKGRRGENIQY
v_gene: TRBV4-1
len: 13

CDR3aa: ASSLGTGSESPLH
v_gene: TRBV3-1/TRBV3-2
len: 13

CDR3aa: AWSSGMNTEAF
v_gene: TRBV30
len: 11

CDR3aa: ASSPATGDVNEQY
v_gene: TRBV28
len: 13

CDR3aa: AWLRDWGANVLT
v_gene: TRBV30
len: 12

CDR3aa: ASSRGYEQY
v_gene: TRBV27
len: 9

CDR3aa: ASSQIGQDNASGYT
v_gene: TRBV4-2
len: 14

CDR3aa: ASSADRGSGNTIY
v_gene: TRBV7-9
len: 13

CDR3aa: ASRNRGRGISYYGYT
v_gene: TRBV19
len: 15

CDR3aa: ASSQEGKGPSGNTIY
v_gene: TRBV4-2
len: 15

CDR3aa: ASSLDRGSTEAF
v_gene: TRBV7-9
len: 12

CDR3aa: ASSGQGDSNQPQH
v_gene: TRBV28
len: 13

CDR3aa: AIPSRVSYEQY
v_gene: TRBV27
len: 11

CDR3aa: ASSIDLRRPQSSYEQY
v_gene: TRBV19
len: 16

CDR3aa: ASSSSGSRTDTQY
v_gene: TRBV6-5
len: 13

CDR3aa: ASSFGQFGNEQF
v_gene: TRBV11-3
len: 12

CDR3aa: ASRAAGPTDTQY
v_gene: TRBV11-3
len: 12

CDR3aa: ASSEATGNQPQH
v_gene: TRBV2
len: 12

CDR3aa: ASSAIPGMQY
v_gene: TRBV7-6
len: 10

CDR3aa: ASSPGAGISYNEQF
v_gene: TRBV27
len: 14

CDR3aa: SASFQGAYTEAF
v_gene: TRBV20-1
len: 12

CDR3aa: ASSDWRGNSYNEQF
v_gene: TRBV25-1
len: 14